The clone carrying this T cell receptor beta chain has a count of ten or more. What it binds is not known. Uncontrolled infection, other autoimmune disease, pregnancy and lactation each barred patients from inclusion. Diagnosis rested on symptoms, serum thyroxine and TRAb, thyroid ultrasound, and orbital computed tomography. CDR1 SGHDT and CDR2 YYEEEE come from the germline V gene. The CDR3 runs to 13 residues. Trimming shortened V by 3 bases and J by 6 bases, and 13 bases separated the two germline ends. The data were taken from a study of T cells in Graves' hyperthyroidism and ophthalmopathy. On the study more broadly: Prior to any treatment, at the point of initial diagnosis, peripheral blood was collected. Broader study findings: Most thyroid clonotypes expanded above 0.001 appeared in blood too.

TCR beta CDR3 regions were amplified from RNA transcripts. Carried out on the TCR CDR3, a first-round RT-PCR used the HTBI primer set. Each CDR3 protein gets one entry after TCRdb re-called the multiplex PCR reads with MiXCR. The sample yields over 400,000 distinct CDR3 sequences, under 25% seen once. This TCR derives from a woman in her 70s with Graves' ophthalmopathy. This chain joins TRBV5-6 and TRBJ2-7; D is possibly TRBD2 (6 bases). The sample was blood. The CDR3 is CASSSSGDREQYF. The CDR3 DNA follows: TGTGCCAGCAGCTCTTCGGGGGACCGCGAGCAGTACTTC.